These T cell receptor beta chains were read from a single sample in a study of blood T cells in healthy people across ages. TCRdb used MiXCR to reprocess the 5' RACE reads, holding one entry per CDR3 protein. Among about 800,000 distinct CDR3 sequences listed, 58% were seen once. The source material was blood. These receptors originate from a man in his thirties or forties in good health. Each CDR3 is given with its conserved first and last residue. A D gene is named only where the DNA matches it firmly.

CDR3 protein: CATSRGAASRQNEQFF
D gene: .
J gene: TRBJ2-1
V gene: TRBV15

CDR3 protein: CASSTTPGETQYF
D gene: .
J gene: .
V gene: TRBV7-2

CDR3 protein: CASSLVNEAFF
D gene: .
J gene: TRBJ1-1
V gene: TRBV27

CDR3 protein: CSARGLAGGPGSYEQYF
D gene: TRBD2
J gene: TRBJ2-7
V gene: TRBV20-1

CDR3 protein: CASSSLKIRQGTYYGYTF
D gene: TRBD1
J gene: TRBJ1-2
V gene: TRBV27

CDR3 protein: CASSPVVTDTQYF
D gene: .
J gene: TRBJ2-3
V gene: TRBV6-6

CDR3 protein: CSARGYWSNQPQHF
D gene: .
J gene: TRBJ1-5
V gene: TRBV20-1

CDR3 protein: CAISEVEVQETQYF
D gene: .
J gene: TRBJ2-5
V gene: TRBV10-3

CDR3 protein: CSARSPVSSYNSPLHF
D gene: .
J gene: TRBJ1-6
V gene: TRBV20-1

CDR3 protein: CASTRDGFNYGYTF
D gene: .
J gene: TRBJ1-2
V gene: TRBV5-1

CDR3 protein: CASSDLSEETQYF
D gene: .
J gene: TRBJ2-5
V gene: TRBV5-1

CDR3 protein: CSANPGTRNAQYF
D gene: TRBD2
J gene: TRBJ2-4
V gene: TRBV20-1

CDR3 protein: CASSQDTLVYEQYF
D gene: .
J gene: TRBJ2-7
V gene: TRBV4-1

CDR3 protein: CASSGGGADTQYF
D gene: .
J gene: TRBJ2-3
V gene: TRBV2

CDR3 protein: CASSEFARKAFF
D gene: .
J gene: TRBJ1-1
V gene: TRBV6-1

CDR3 protein: CASSEDRTTVGTQYF
D gene: .
J gene: .
V gene: TRBV2